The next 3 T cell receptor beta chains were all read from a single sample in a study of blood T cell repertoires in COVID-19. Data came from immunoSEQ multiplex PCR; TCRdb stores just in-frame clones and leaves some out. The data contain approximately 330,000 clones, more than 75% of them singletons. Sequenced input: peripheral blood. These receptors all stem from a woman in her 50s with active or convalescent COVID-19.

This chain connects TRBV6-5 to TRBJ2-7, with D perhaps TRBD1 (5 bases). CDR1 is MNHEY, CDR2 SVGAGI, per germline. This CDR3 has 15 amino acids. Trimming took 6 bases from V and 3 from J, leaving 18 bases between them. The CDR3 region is CASRSPDTRYYEQYF. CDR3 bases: TGTGCCAGCAGATCCCCGGACACCCGATACTACGAGCAGTACTTC.

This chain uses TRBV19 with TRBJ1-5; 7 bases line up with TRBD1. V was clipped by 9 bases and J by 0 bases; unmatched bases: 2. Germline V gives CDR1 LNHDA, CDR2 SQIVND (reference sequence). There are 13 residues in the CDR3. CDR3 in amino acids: CASRDSSNQPQHF. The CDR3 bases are TGTGCCAGCAGGGACAGTAGCAATCAGCCCCAGCATTTT.

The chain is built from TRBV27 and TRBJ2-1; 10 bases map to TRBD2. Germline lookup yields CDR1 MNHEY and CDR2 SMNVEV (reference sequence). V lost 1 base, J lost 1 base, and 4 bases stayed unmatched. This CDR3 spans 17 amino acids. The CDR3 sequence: CASSLYAGLASYNEQFF. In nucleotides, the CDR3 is TGTGCCAGCAGTTTATACGCGGGACTAGCGTCCTACAATGAGCAGTTCTTC.